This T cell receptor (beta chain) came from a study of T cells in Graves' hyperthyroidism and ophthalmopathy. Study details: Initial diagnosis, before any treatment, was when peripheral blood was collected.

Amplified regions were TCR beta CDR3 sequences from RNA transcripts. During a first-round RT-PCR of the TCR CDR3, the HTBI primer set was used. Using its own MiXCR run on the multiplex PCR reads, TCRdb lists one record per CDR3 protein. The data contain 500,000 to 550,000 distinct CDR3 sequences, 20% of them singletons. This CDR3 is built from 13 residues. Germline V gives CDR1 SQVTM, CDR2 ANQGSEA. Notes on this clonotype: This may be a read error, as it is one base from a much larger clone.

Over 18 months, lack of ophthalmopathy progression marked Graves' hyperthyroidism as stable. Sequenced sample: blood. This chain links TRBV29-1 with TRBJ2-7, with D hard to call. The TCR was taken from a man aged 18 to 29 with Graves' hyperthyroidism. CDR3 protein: CIVLPLGMYEQYF. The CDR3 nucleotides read TGCATCGTCCTCCCCTTGGGTATGTACGAGCAGTACTTC.